A selection of T cell receptor beta chains follows, all from one sample in a study of long-term antiretroviral therapy in people with HIV. Generated by immunoSEQ multiplex PCR, the TCRdb table keeps only in-frame clones and is missing some. The table lists roughly 18,000 clones, 85% to 90% of them singletons. The input for sequencing was unsorted PBMCs, taken 4.2 years after starting antiretroviral therapy. The source is a man over 45 with HIV. Each CDR3 is given with its conserved first and last residue. The order of the fields is CDR3 DNA, CDR3 protein, clone size, J gene, V gene, D gene. A D gene is named only where the DNA matches it firmly. Size values are once, few and many counts, or a class for expanded clones, and some rows have none.

CDR3nt: TGTGCCAGCAGTTTTGAGGCGGTCAATCAGCCCCAGCATTTT; CDR3aa: CASSFEAVNQPQHF; abundance: .; j_gene: TRBJ1-5; v_gene: TRBV27; d_gene: .
CDR3nt: TGTGCCAGCAGCTTGGGGGGCGGTTTGAACACTGAAGCTTTCTTT; CDR3aa: CASSLGGGLNTEAFF; abundance: .; j_gene: TRBJ1-1; v_gene: TRBV5-6; d_gene: .
CDR3nt: TGTGCCAGCAGTGAAGCGGGGGCAGGGACGAACACCGGGGAGCTGTTTTTT; CDR3aa: CASSEAGAGTNTGELFF; abundance: .; j_gene: TRBJ2-2; v_gene: TRBV6-1; d_gene: .
CDR3nt: TGTGCCAGCAGTCTCGACGGCTATAATTCACCCCTCCACTTT; CDR3aa: CASSLDGYNSPLHF; abundance: .; j_gene: TRBJ1-6; v_gene: TRBV6-5; d_gene: .
CDR3nt: TGTGCCAGCAGCCCACGGTCCCCGGGAGATACGCAGTATTTT; CDR3aa: CASSPRSPGDTQYF; abundance: .; j_gene: TRBJ2-3; v_gene: TRBV13; d_gene: .
CDR3nt: TGTGCCAGCAGCGTAGGGAGCGGGGGCGACTACGAGCAGTACTTC; CDR3aa: CASSVGSGGDYEQYF; abundance: .; j_gene: TRBJ2-7; v_gene: TRBV9; d_gene: TRBD2
CDR3nt: TGTGCCAGCAGTTACTCCGACAGGGACTACGAGCAGTACTTC; CDR3aa: CASSYSDRDYEQYF; abundance: .; j_gene: TRBJ2-7; v_gene: TRBV6-5; d_gene: TRBD1
CDR3nt: TGTGCCAGCAGCTTAGCAGGAATCGGTTCACCCCTCCACTTT; CDR3aa: CASSLAGIGSPLHF; abundance: .; j_gene: TRBJ1-6; v_gene: TRBV7-2; d_gene: .
CDR3nt: TGTGCCAGCAATGAAGGACAGCAAAACTACGAGCAGTACTTC; CDR3aa: CASNEGQQNYEQYF; abundance: .; j_gene: TRBJ2-7; v_gene: TRBV6-1; d_gene: .
CDR3nt: TGTGCCAGCAGCCGGACGGATTACAATGAGCAGTTCTTC; CDR3aa: CASSRTDYNEQFF; abundance: .; j_gene: TRBJ2-1; v_gene: TRBV7-2; d_gene: .
CDR3nt: TGCAGCGTTGAATCAGGGGTAGTCAATGAGCAGTTCTTC; CDR3aa: CSVESGVVNEQFF; abundance: .; j_gene: TRBJ2-1; v_gene: TRBV29-1; d_gene: .
CDR3nt: TGTGCCAGCAGTCTAAGACAGGGTGGCAATGAGCAGTTCTTC; CDR3aa: CASSLRQGGNEQFF; abundance: .; j_gene: TRBJ2-1; v_gene: TRBV6-6; d_gene: TRBD1
CDR3nt: TGTGCCAGCAGCCCTCCCGGGACAGGGTCCCACGAGCAGTACTTC; CDR3aa: CASSPPGTGSHEQYF; abundance: .; j_gene: TRBJ2-7; v_gene: TRBV7-9; d_gene: TRBD1
CDR3nt: TGCGCCAGCAGCCAAGGCGAAGGGAGCACCTACGAGCAGTACTTC; CDR3aa: CASSQGEGSTYEQYF; abundance: .; j_gene: TRBJ2-7; v_gene: TRBV4-1; d_gene: .
CDR3nt: TGCGCCAGCAGTCGGTCGTACAGGCTAAAGAACACTGAAGCTTTCTTT; CDR3aa: CASSRSYRLKNTEAFF; abundance: .; j_gene: TRBJ1-1; v_gene: TRBV23-1; d_gene: .
CDR3nt: TGTGCCAGCAGTCTTATGCCCCGGGAGACCCAGTACTTC; CDR3aa: CASSLMPRETQYF; abundance: .; j_gene: TRBJ2-5; v_gene: TRBV6-1; d_gene: .
CDR3nt: TGTGCTAGTGGTGGGGGGGGAAGTGGGGACCTCTCCGGCTACACCTTC; CDR3aa: CASGGGGSGDLSGYTF; abundance: .; j_gene: TRBJ1-2; v_gene: TRBV12-5; d_gene: .
CDR3nt: TGTGCCAGCAGTGAAACTGGGGGGGACTATGGCTACACCTTC; CDR3aa: CASSETGGDYGYTF; abundance: .; j_gene: TRBJ1-2; v_gene: TRBV2; d_gene: .
CDR3nt: TGTGCCAGCAGTCACGCCGCCGCAGTCTACGAGCAGTACTTC; CDR3aa: CASSHAAAVYEQYF; abundance: .; j_gene: TRBJ2-7; v_gene: TRBV6-5; d_gene: .
CDR3nt: TGTGCCTGGACGGCCCCGGGCCTAGATACGCAGTATTTT; CDR3aa: CAWTAPGLDTQYF; abundance: .; j_gene: TRBJ2-3; v_gene: TRBV30; d_gene: .
CDR3nt: TGTGCCAGCAGTTTAAAGGGAAATCAGCCCCAGCATTTT; CDR3aa: CASSLKGNQPQHF; abundance: .; j_gene: TRBJ1-5; v_gene: TRBV27; d_gene: .
CDR3nt: TGTGCCAGCAGTGCGGGACAGGGAAGTCGCGAGCAGTACTTC; CDR3aa: CASSAGQGSREQYF; abundance: .; j_gene: TRBJ2-7; v_gene: TRBV27; d_gene: TRBD1
CDR3nt: TGTGCCTGGAGTTTTGCTGACAGGGGCTATGGCTACACCTTC; CDR3aa: CAWSFADRGYGYTF; abundance: .; j_gene: TRBJ1-2; v_gene: TRBV30; d_gene: TRBD1
CDR3nt: TGTGCCAGCTCACCACCCGGCCTACGGACCTACAATGAGCAGTTCTTC; CDR3aa: CASSPPGLRTYNEQFF; abundance: .; j_gene: TRBJ2-1; v_gene: TRBV18; d_gene: .
CDR3nt: TGTGCCAGCAGCTCCACAGACAATCAGCCCCAGCATTTT; CDR3aa: CASSSTDNQPQHF; abundance: .; j_gene: TRBJ1-5; v_gene: TRBV11-2; d_gene: .
CDR3nt: TGTGCCAGCAGTACCGAGGGGTACGAGCAGTACTTC; CDR3aa: CASSTEGYEQYF; abundance: .; j_gene: TRBJ2-7; v_gene: TRBV6-1; d_gene: .
CDR3nt: TGTGCCAGCAGTCCGGCGGATAATTCACCCCTCCACTTT; CDR3aa: CASSPADNSPLHF; abundance: .; j_gene: TRBJ1-6; v_gene: TRBV5-4; d_gene: .
CDR3nt: TGTGCCAGCAGCCCACAGGCGGGCCCCACAGATACGCAGTATTTT; CDR3aa: CASSPQAGPTDTQYF; abundance: .; j_gene: TRBJ2-3; v_gene: TRBV7-9; d_gene: .
CDR3nt: TGTGCCAGCAGCTTGGATGGCCCCTACGAGCAGTACTTC; CDR3aa: CASSLDGPYEQYF; abundance: .; j_gene: TRBJ2-7; v_gene: TRBV5-4; d_gene: .
CDR3nt: TGTGCCAGCAGCTTAGAGATAGGGGGCCCCAATCAGCCCCAGCATTTT; CDR3aa: CASSLEIGGPNQPQHF; abundance: .; j_gene: TRBJ1-5; v_gene: TRBV7-2; d_gene: TRBD1
CDR3nt: TGTGCCAGCAGCTTAGAGGCGCCGCCAGATACGCAGTATTTT; CDR3aa: CASSLEAPPDTQYF; abundance: .; j_gene: TRBJ2-3; v_gene: TRBV7-2; d_gene: .
CDR3nt: TGTGCCACCAGCACTCAAGCGGGGGAGGCGTACGAGCAGTACTTC; CDR3aa: CATSTQAGEAYEQYF; abundance: few; j_gene: TRBJ2-7; v_gene: TRBV15; d_gene: TRBD2
CDR3nt: TGTGCCAGGAACACTGAAGCTTTCTTT; CDR3aa: CARNTEAFF; abundance: .; j_gene: TRBJ1-1; v_gene: TRBV10-3; d_gene: .
CDR3nt: TGTGCCAGTGATAGCGGGGGGACAGATACGCAGTATTTT; CDR3aa: CASDSGGTDTQYF; abundance: .; j_gene: TRBJ2-3; v_gene: TRBV2; d_gene: TRBD2
CDR3nt: TGTGCCAGCTCCCGAAGGGACAGGGGTACAGATACGCAGTATTTT; CDR3aa: CASSRRDRGTDTQYF; abundance: .; j_gene: TRBJ2-3; v_gene: TRBV18; d_gene: TRBD1
CDR3nt: TGTGCCAGCAGCGGCTCGGGGGGCACCTCTGGAAACACCATATATTTT; CDR3aa: CASSGSGGTSGNTIYF; abundance: .; j_gene: TRBJ1-3; v_gene: TRBV7-9; d_gene: .
CDR3nt: TGTGCCAGTAGTATATACGAGGGGAACACTGAAGCTTTCTTT; CDR3aa: CASSIYEGNTEAFF; abundance: .; j_gene: TRBJ1-1; v_gene: TRBV19; d_gene: .
CDR3nt: TGTGCCAGCTATAGGGAGGGGTCGGCTGGAAACACCATATATTTT; CDR3aa: CASYREGSAGNTIYF; abundance: .; j_gene: TRBJ1-3; v_gene: TRBV11-2; d_gene: .
CDR3nt: TGTGCCAGCAGTGCAAGTCTAGCGGGGACTCTCTACGAGCAGTACTTC; CDR3aa: CASSASLAGTLYEQYF; abundance: .; j_gene: TRBJ2-7; v_gene: TRBV9; d_gene: TRBD2
CDR3nt: TGTGCCAGCACTTTGGGGGGCGCGGAGACCTACGAGCAGTACTTC; CDR3aa: CASTLGGAETYEQYF; abundance: once; j_gene: TRBJ2-7; v_gene: TRBV11-2; d_gene: .
CDR3nt: TGTGCCACCTCCAGGGACAGGATCTATGGCTACACCTTC; CDR3aa: CATSRDRIYGYTF; abundance: .; j_gene: TRBJ1-2; v_gene: TRBV5-6; d_gene: TRBD1
CDR3nt: TGCGCCAGCAGCTCCTCGTTGGGGGGCCAAAGGTCGTACAATGAGCAGTTCTTC; CDR3aa: CASSSSLGGQRSYNEQFF; abundance: .; j_gene: TRBJ2-1; v_gene: TRBV5-1; d_gene: .
CDR3nt: TGTGCCAGCAGCTTGGTACGGGACAGGGGGGGAGTGGCGCAGTATTTT; CDR3aa: CASSLVRDRGGVAQYF; abundance: .; j_gene: TRBJ2-3; v_gene: TRBV5-6; d_gene: TRBD1
CDR3nt: TGTGCCAGCAGACGCCGGGACAGGTACGGTGCGCAGTATTTT; CDR3aa: CASRRRDRYGAQYF; abundance: .; j_gene: TRBJ2-3; v_gene: TRBV6-5; d_gene: TRBD1
CDR3nt: TGTGCCAGCAGCCCCGGGAGGGCCACTGAAGCTTTCTTT; CDR3aa: CASSPGRATEAFF; abundance: .; j_gene: TRBJ1-1; v_gene: TRBV6-5; d_gene: .
CDR3nt: TGCAGCGTTGAGCCGGGGCCCACATACAATGAGCAGTTCTTC; CDR3aa: CSVEPGPTYNEQFF; abundance: .; j_gene: TRBJ2-1; v_gene: TRBV29-1; d_gene: .
CDR3nt: TGTGCCAGCAGCTTCGGGGACAGGGGCTTCGAGCAGTACTTC; CDR3aa: CASSFGDRGFEQYF; abundance: .; j_gene: TRBJ2-7; v_gene: TRBV7-2; d_gene: TRBD1
CDR3nt: TGTGCCAGCAGTTTCTGGGCGAACACCGGGGAGCTGTTTTTT; CDR3aa: CASSFWANTGELFF; abundance: .; j_gene: TRBJ2-2; v_gene: TRBV27; d_gene: .
CDR3nt: TGTGCCATCAGTGAGTCGAAGGGCACTGAAGCTTTCTTT; CDR3aa: CAISESKGTEAFF; abundance: .; j_gene: TRBJ1-1; v_gene: TRBV10-3; d_gene: .
CDR3nt: TGTGCCAGCAAGCGGGGACCTTATAGCAATCAGCCCCAGCATTTT; CDR3aa: CASKRGPYSNQPQHF; abundance: .; j_gene: TRBJ1-5; v_gene: TRBV2; d_gene: .
CDR3nt: TGTGCCAGCAGCGTAGCCCCCTCGGGGGAGCAGTACTTC; CDR3aa: CASSVAPSGEQYF; abundance: .; j_gene: TRBJ2-7; v_gene: TRBV9; d_gene: .
CDR3nt: TGCGCCAGCAGCCACGGGACTACAGAGTTCTTC; CDR3aa: CASSHGTTEFF; abundance: .; j_gene: TRBJ2-1; v_gene: TRBV4-1; d_gene: TRBD2
CDR3nt: TGTGCCAGCAGTTTTAGAGGAGTGAGGAGGAATTCACCCCTCCACTTT; CDR3aa: CASSFRGVRRNSPLHF; abundance: .; j_gene: TRBJ1-6; v_gene: TRBV27; d_gene: .
CDR3nt: TGTGCCAGCAGCTCTGGGCTCTCCGGCACAGATACGCAGTATTTT; CDR3aa: CASSSGLSGTDTQYF; abundance: .; j_gene: TRBJ2-3; v_gene: TRBV7-9; d_gene: .
CDR3nt: TGTGCCAGCAGTGGCAGGATTTCAGATACGCAGTATTTT; CDR3aa: CASSGRISDTQYF; abundance: .; j_gene: TRBJ2-3; v_gene: TRBV6-1; d_gene: .
CDR3nt: TGTGCCAGCAGCTCCGGGGGGGAGCTGTTTTTT; CDR3aa: CASSSGGELFF; abundance: few; j_gene: TRBJ2-2; v_gene: TRBV7-6; d_gene: .
CDR3nt: TGCAGCGTTGAAAATCTAAAGGGACGTGGTGAAAAACTGTTTTTT; CDR3aa: CSVENLKGRGEKLFF; abundance: .; j_gene: TRBJ1-4; v_gene: TRBV29-1; d_gene: .
CDR3nt: TGTGCCAGCAGCCCGAGCGAAACTTGGACTGAAGCTTTCTTT; CDR3aa: CASSPSETWTEAFF; abundance: .; j_gene: TRBJ1-1; v_gene: TRBV13; d_gene: .
CDR3nt: TGTGCCACCGAGGACAGGGGAATCCTCCACAATGAGCAGTTCTTC; CDR3aa: CATEDRGILHNEQFF; abundance: .; j_gene: TRBJ2-1; v_gene: TRBV10-3; d_gene: TRBD1
CDR3nt: TGCAGCGTTGAAGCGGAGGCAGTTGAGCAGTTCTTC; CDR3aa: CSVEAEAVEQFF; abundance: .; j_gene: TRBJ2-1; v_gene: TRBV29-1; d_gene: .